This passage covers 6 T cell receptor beta chains from one sample sequenced in a study of vaccination effects on CD4 cells after COVID-19. Peptide-pool stimulation followed by sequencing identified expanded antigen-specific CD4+ clonotypes in the ViraFEST assay. Researchers isolated CD4+ T cells once approximately 10 days of culture had elapsed. Vaccination of participants consisted of two doses of either the BNT162b2 or mRNA-1273 vaccine. Clones were read by immunoSEQ multiplex PCR, and TCRdb kept only the in-frame ones, dropping some. Of 25,000 to 30,000 clones listed, roughly four fifths are singletons. For these receptors, no antigen is known. The sample was CD4+ T cells from PBMCs cultured with HCoV-229E spike peptides, taken after COVID-19 vaccination. The receptor set was obtained from a human donor who received a COVID-19 vaccine.

This chain connects TRBV18 to TRBJ2-1; 7 bases map to TRBD1. The CDR3 has 17 amino acids. Looked up from germline, CDR1 is KGHSH and CDR2 is LQKENI. V lost 3 bases to trimming and J lost 8 bases; unmatched junction nucleotides: 16. The DNA for the CDR3 is TGTGCCAGCTCACCCCTAGACAGGGCAAAGGGACGCGATGAGCAGTTCTTC. This codes for CASSPLDRAKGRDEQFF.

This clone appeared a few times. The chain links TRBV5-5 to TRBJ2-7; D is possibly TRBD2 (5 bases). The V and J ends lost 2 bases and 5 bases respectively, with 17 bases between them. This CDR3 contains 15 residues. The germline V gene encodes CDR1 SGHKS and CDR2 YYEKEE (reference sequence). CDR3 protein: CASSFSGSPQDEQYF. The CDR3 region has the DNA TGTGCCAGCAGCTTTTCGGGATCACCCCAGGACGAGCAGTACTTC. Full variable domain (rest looked up from reference TRBV5-5 and TRBJ2-7): DAGVTQSPTHLIKTRGQQVTLRCSPISGHKSVSWYQQVLGQGPQFIFQYYEKEERGRGNFPDRFSARQFPNYSSELNVNALLLGDSALYLCASSFSGSPQDEQYFGPGTRLTVT.

Only a few counts were recorded for this clone. V usage is TRBV5-1 and J usage is TRBJ1-1; D possibly corresponds to TRBD1 (6 bases). V lost 5 bases, J lost 4 bases, and 18 bases lay in between. The CDR3 contains 15 residues. Germline CDR1 SGHRS, CDR2 YFSETQ. This CDR3 is CASSISGAGGTEAFF. CDR3 DNA: TGCGCCAGCAGTATATCAGGGGCGGGTGGCACTGAAGCTTTCTTT.

The rearrangement joins TRBV5-1 to TRBJ2-6; 14 nucleotides agree with TRBD2. V lost 2 bases to trimming and J lost 4 bases; unmatched junction nucleotides: 8. This CDR3 has 19 residues. Germline CDR1 reads SGHRS; CDR2 reads YFSETQ. CDR3 nucleotides: TGCGCCAGCAGCTTTTCGACTAGCGGGAGGGTTGCAGGGGCCAACGTCCTGACTTTC. Translation gives CASSFSTSGRVAGANVLTF.

The chain joins TRBV19 to TRBJ1-3; TRBD1 might be the D (5 bases). Germline V CDR1 and CDR2: LNHDA, SQIVND (reference sequence). The CDR3 is 16 amino acids. V gave up 1 base and J gave up 2 bases, with 12 bases separating them. The CDR3 is CASSIGLGVTGNTIYF. CDR3 DNA: TGTGCCAGTAGTATAGGTCTGGGGGTTACTGGAAACACCATATATTTT.

This clone was picked up a small number of times. The chain carries TRBV2 and TRBJ1-1; D is ambiguous. The CDR3 totals 12 residues. Trimming removed 6 bases from V and 6 bases from J, with 11 bases in between. Germline V CDR1 and CDR2: SNHLY, FYNNEI. The CDR3 bases are TGTGCCAGCAGGATATCGGGCCCTGAAGCTTTCTTT. Protein: CASRISGPEAFF.